These 7 T cell receptor beta chains came from one sample sequenced in a study of CD8 T cells in Susac syndrome. RNA in amounts of roughly 0.5 to 1 ug was reverse transcribed with random hexamers. TCRdb called the immunoSEQ multiplex PCR reads again in MiXCR, with one record for every CDR3 protein. The sample carries 120,000 to 150,000 distinct CDR3 sequences, less than 95% recorded once. Sequenced: CD4+ T cells from PBMCs. The receptors come from a human donor in good health.

V usage is TRBV3-1 and J usage is TRBJ2-7; the match to TRBD2 covers 13 bases. The trim removed 2 bases at V and 6 bases at J, leaving 7 bases unmatched. CDR3 length: 16 amino acids. Germline V gene data show CDR1 as LGHDT and CDR2 as YNNKEL (reference sequence). The CDR3 here is CASSQRTSGSVSEQYF. The CDR3 nucleotides read TGTGCCAGCAGCCAAAGGACTAGCGGGAGTGTGAGCGAGCAGTACTTC.

This chain connects TRBV5-4 to TRBJ2-1; tentative D call: TRBD2 (6 bases). The CDR3 is 15 amino acids. V lost 0 bases and J lost 2, with 9 bases in between. Germline V lookup: CDR1 SGHNT, CDR2 YYREEE (reference sequence). As DNA, the CDR3 is TGTGCCAGCAGCTTGGACGGCGGGGCCTACAATGAGCAGTTCTTC. Its translation: CASSLDGGAYNEQFF.

This chain joins TRBV19 and TRBJ2-5; TRBD1 matches at 7 bases. The germline gives CDR1 LNHDA, CDR2 SQIVND (reference sequence). There are 13 residues in the CDR3. Trimming took 8 bases from V and 2 from J; bases not matched to a gene: 5. CDR3 nucleotide sequence: TGTGCCAGTTCGGACAGGACTCAAGAGACCCAGTACTTC. Translating it yields CASSDRTQETQYF.

This clonotype was counted only a few times. The chain uses TRBV27 and TRBJ2-5, with D possibly being TRBD1 or TRBD2 (5 bases each). Germline V gene lookup returns CDR1 MNHEY and CDR2 SMNVEV (reference sequence). V was clipped by 2 bases and J by 4 bases, with 8 bases between them. CDR3 size: 13 residues. The DNA of the CDR3 is TGTGCCAGCAGTTTACTGGGACGAGAGACCCAGTACTTC. This sequence encodes CASSLLGRETQYF.

J is TRBJ1-1 and V is TRBV5-1; D perhaps matches TRBD1 (6 bases). In germline, CDR1 is SGHRS, CDR2 YFSETQ. This CDR3 spans 13 amino acids. Trimming took off 1 base at V and 11 bases at J, with 15 bases between the two ends. CDR3 in DNA: TGCGCCAGCAGCTTGCTACAGGGTCTAGGGGCTTTCTTT. Amino acid sequence: CASSLLQGLGAFF.

CDR3 coding DNA: TGTGCCAGCAGCGTAGCGGCGAGCTCCTACAATGAGCAGTTCTTC. Encoded protein: CASSVAASSYNEQFF. The chain is built from TRBV2 and TRBJ2-1; TRBD2 might be the D (6 bases). CDR3 length: 15 residues. Germline CDR1 SNHLY, CDR2 FYNNEI. The V gene lost 6 bases and the J gene lost 0 bases, with 12 bases spanning the gap.

The rearrangement links TRBV29-1 to TRBJ2-7; 11 positions match TRBD1. V lost 7 bases to trimming and J lost 7 bases; unmatched junction nucleotides: 9. CDR3 length: 13 residues. Germline V gene data show CDR1 as SQVTM and CDR2 as ANQGSEA. The CDR3 here is CSATDRGLGEQYF. The CDR3 DNA reads TGCAGCGCCACGGACAGGGGGCTAGGGGAGCAGTACTTC.